This T cell receptor (beta chain) stems from a study of HIV-infected patients and healthy controls (dated by TCRdb to the mid-2010s). In terms of the full investigation: The study tested whether deep TCR repertoire sequencing of HIV patients' small blood samples could capture immune perturbation and reconstitution.

For this clonotype: This clone's antigen is unknown. One end of the junction does not line up with germline, which may come from a read error.

Since whole blood was used without any cell fractionation, the repertoire reflected all peripheral T cells in unsorted form. Around ten uninfected healthy donors were sampled as controls, several of whom were sampled twice around 3 months apart. For RNA extraction, 2.5 ml of peripheral blood was drawn into Tempus tubes. Residual genomic DNA was removed with the TURBO-DNase kit and globin mRNA was depleted with GLOBINclear. Sequences GTSNPN (CDR1) and SVGIG (CDR2) are obtained from the germline V gene (reference sequence). The CDR3 goes from the cysteine to the phenylalanine over 13 residues. Left in the record is the CDR3 DNA by itself, 39 bases read in frame from the first base. SuperScript III was used to reverse transcribe 500 ng RNA with primers targeting the alpha and beta constant regions. Separate alpha and beta chain libraries were made by chain-specific third strand synthesis with multiplexing indices. To avoid primer bias, the protocol used one single primer pair to amplify every rearrangement within a chain, and the protocol also attached molecular barcodes to each cDNA molecule. Purified cDNA was ligated with T4 RNA Ligase 1 onto a 5' RACE adapter bearing a random hexamer and the SP2 sequencing primer site. The authors primed second strand synthesis from the SP2 site with Phusion polymerase and used slow temperature ramps to favor optimal annealing. Each molecule's 12-nucleotide barcode consisted of two random hexamer sequences, both added before amplification and joined together. A short first PCR added P5 and P7 adapter elements plus a second index, followed by a roughly 25-cycle amplification PCR with P5s and P7 primers. A total of about 30 PCR cycles were applied to the libraries, which were quantified on a Qubit, sized on a Bioanalyzer, and diluted to roughly 4.4 nM. The normalized libraries were sequenced on an Illumina MiSeq using 2 x 250 paired-end kits. Reverse transcription reactions underwent purification over MinElute columns, with elution into roughly 9.8 ul Tris-Cl. Adapter ligations were incubated for less than 30 hours at 16 degrees C and subsequently purified with AMPure XP beads at a 1:1 ratio. Concerning the study's data processing: Demultiplexed FASTQ files were processed with a modified Decombinator by which V, J, insert and barcode information was output. Any sequence that shared a barcode yet differed from the dominant sequence was discarded as an error, and the number of original cDNA molecules was estimated by counting barcodes clustered at Levenshtein distance 3. For downstream analyses, the R packages ineq, vegan, igraph and RCytoscape were used, along with IMGT nomenclature and CDR3 definitions. V gene usage was calculated across distinct sequences, with every TCR tallied a single time to avoid skew from clonal expansion. Unique CDR3 amino acid sequences within a donor were connected in similarity networks whenever two sequences differed by a single Levenshtein edit. In the repertoires, a search was made for a compiled set of published HIV-specific CDR3s (about 92 alpha, around 710 beta) and CMV-specific CDR3s (under 14 alpha, roughly 250 beta). Lower sequence numbers were not the cause of the decreased diversity in patients, as random subsampling to size-matched repertoires showed. In TCRdb, the public reads were trimmed at Q25 with fastp and aligned with MiXCR, with productive beta chains retained. Each entry merges the rows of one CDR3 protein and shows their most common DNA and genes. V and J calls and clone size were set by TCRdb, not the authors. Here the sample has 11,000 to 15,000 distinct CDR3 sequences; roughly a tenth occur a single time. The ten largest clones represent roughly 7.5% of the sample.

What the work shows at the level of the full study, not this receptor alone: Compared with controls, HIV-infected patients showed significantly different mean usage of eight alpha and eight beta V genes. Most CMV-associated CDR3s became more frequent during therapy, although their change was not significant, whereas HIV-associated CDR3s showed a significant decrease in frequency. Sequencing depth was restricted by the use of whole blood, which also prevented the dynamics of distinct T-cell subpopulations from being separated. HIV-infected repertoires had significantly higher mean Gini indices than controls, possibly reflecting oligoclonality. Healthy control repertoires showed roughly threefold more distinct CDR3s and higher Shannon diversity than untreated HIV+ repertoires. Pairing of alpha and beta chains was not determined in the samples. Alpha-chain CDR3s from MAIT cells appeared at high frequency in healthy controls but were severely depleted in HIV+ repertoires. By Jaccard index and by the count of highly shared sequences, healthy controls shared more CDR3s between individuals than HIV+ patients did. Comparisons were complicated by unequal numbers of distinct sequences between patients and controls, and rare events from HIV-infected data were overweighted by size-matching. The study cohorts differed slightly in age and sex profile, but those differences did not account for the observed differences in diversity. In HIV-infected patients, the apparent post-therapy recovery of the Gini index was not replicated in size-matched repertoire data. Processing included only sixteen HIV-infected individuals, and this was regarded by the authors as a major limit on how widely the findings apply. The study did not determine donor HLA types.

Rearrangement joined TRBV30 to TRBJ2-1; TRBD1 matches 8 bases in the middle. The material sequenced was blood. This sequence originates from an adult in good health. This receptor carries the CDR3 CAGRTGFYNEQFF. The sequenced DNA is TGTGCCGGGAGGACAGGGTTCTACAATGAGCAGTTCTTC.